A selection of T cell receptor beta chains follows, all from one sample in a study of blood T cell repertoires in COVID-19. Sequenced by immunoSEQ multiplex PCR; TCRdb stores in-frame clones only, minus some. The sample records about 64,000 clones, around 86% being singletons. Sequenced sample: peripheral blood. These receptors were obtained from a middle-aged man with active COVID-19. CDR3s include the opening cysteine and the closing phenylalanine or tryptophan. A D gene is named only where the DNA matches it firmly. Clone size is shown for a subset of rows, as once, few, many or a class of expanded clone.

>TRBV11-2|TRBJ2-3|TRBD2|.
CASRLGLAGGSHTQYF
TGTGCCAGCAGGCTGGGGCTAGCGGGGGGCTCCCATACGCAGTATTTT
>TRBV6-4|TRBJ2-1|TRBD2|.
CASSSSGGAGDEQFF
TGTGCCAGCAGTTCTAGCGGGGGGGCCGGGGATGAGCAGTTCTTC
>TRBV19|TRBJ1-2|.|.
CASSISQIFNYGYTF
TGTGCCAGTAGTATATCACAGATATTTAACTATGGCTACACCTTC
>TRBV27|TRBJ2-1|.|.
CASTHYNEQFF
TGTGCCAGCACCCATTACAATGAGCAGTTCTTC
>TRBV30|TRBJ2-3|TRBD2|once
CAWSPAGGGADTQYF
TGTGCCTGGAGTCCCGCGGGAGGGGGTGCAGATACGCAGTATTTT
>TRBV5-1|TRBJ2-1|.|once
CASSLDSLPSFF
TGCGCCAGCAGCTTGGATAGCCTCCCCTCGTTCTTC
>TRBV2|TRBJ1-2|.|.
CASQREDGNYGYTF
TGTGCCAGTCAAAGAGAGGATGGGAACTATGGCTACACCTTC
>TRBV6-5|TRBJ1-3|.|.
CASSHTGSGNTIYF
TGTGCCAGCAGTCATACAGGGTCTGGAAACACCATATATTTT
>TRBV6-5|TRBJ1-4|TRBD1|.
CASRTGGEKLFF
TGTGCCAGCAGGACAGGGGGCGAAAAACTGTTTTTT
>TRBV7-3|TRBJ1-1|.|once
CASSLGRNTEAFF
TGTGCCAGCAGCTTAGGGAGGAACACTGAAGCTTTCTTT
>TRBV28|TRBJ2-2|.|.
CASSLPTGRVWAGELFF
TGTGCCAGCAGTTTACCCACAGGGCGGGTATGGGCCGGGGAGCTGTTTTTT
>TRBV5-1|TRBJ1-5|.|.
CASSLDRDQPQHF
TGCGCCAGCAGCTTAGATCGGGATCAGCCCCAGCATTTT
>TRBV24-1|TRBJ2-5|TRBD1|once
CATRKTGGLETQYF
TGTGCCACCAGAAAAACAGGGGGCTTAGAGACCCAGTACTTC
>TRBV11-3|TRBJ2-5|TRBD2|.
CASSGGGAQETQYF
TGTGCCAGCAGCGGCGGGGGGGCTCAAGAGACCCAGTACTTC
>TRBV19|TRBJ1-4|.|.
CASETHDGATNEKLFF
TGTGCCAGTGAAACCCACGACGGAGCAACTAATGAAAAACTGTTTTTT
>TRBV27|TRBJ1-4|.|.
CASSLSEGTNEKLFF
TGTGCCAGCAGTTTATCCGAGGGAACTAATGAAAAACTGTTTTTT
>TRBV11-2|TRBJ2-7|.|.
CASSHMQTAPYEQYF
TGTGCCAGCAGCCACATGCAGACAGCGCCCTACGAGCAGTACTTC
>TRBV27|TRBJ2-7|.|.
CASSLNRESYEQYF
TGTGCCAGCAGTTTGAACAGGGAGTCCTACGAGCAGTACTTC
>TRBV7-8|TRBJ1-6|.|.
CASSLNAPSVGSPLHF
TGTGCCAGCAGCTTGAATGCCCCCTCTGTCGGTTCACCCCTCCACTTT
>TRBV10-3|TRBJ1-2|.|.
CATEPGFNYGYTF
TGTGCCACGGAGCCGGGGTTTAACTATGGCTACACCTTC
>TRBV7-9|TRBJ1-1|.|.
CASSLFNPNTEAFF
TGTGCCAGCAGCTTATTTAATCCCAACACTGAAGCTTTCTTT
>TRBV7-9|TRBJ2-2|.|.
CATDRNTGELFF
TGTGCCACAGACAGGAACACCGGGGAGCTGTTTTTT
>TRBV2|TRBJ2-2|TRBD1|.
CASTRDRNTGELFF
TGTGCCAGCACACGGGACAGGAACACCGGGGAGCTGTTTTTT
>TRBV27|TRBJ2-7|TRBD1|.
CASRGFRDSGAYEQYF
TGTGCCAGCAGGGGGTTCCGGGACAGCGGAGCCTACGAGCAGTACTTC
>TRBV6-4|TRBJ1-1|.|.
CASSRDRDTEAFF
TGTGCCAGCAGCCGAGACCGGGACACTGAAGCTTTCTTT
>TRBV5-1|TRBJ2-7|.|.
CASSLAARLGGEQYF
TGCGCCAGCAGCTTGGCTGCTCGGCTCGGGGGCGAGCAGTACTTC
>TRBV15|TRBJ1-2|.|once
CATSGGRGGLSGYTF
TGTGCCACCAGCGGCGGCCGGGGGGGGCTATCTGGCTACACCTTC
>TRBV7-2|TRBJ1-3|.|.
CASSLGSLNSGNTIYF
TGTGCCAGCAGCTTAGGTAGTCTTAACTCTGGAAACACCATATATTTT
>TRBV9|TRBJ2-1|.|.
CASSGGQIEQFF
TGTGCCAGCAGCGGGGGACAAATTGAGCAGTTCTTC
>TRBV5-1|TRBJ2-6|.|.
CASQAPGGRSPGANVLTF
TGCGCCTCCCAAGCCCCGGGGGGCAGGAGTCCTGGGGCCAACGTCCTGACTTTC
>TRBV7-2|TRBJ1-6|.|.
CASSQVSAGHSPLHF
TGTGCCAGCAGCCAGGTGTCAGCGGGCCATTCACCCCTCCACTTT
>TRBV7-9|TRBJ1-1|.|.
CASRRGAEGGSEAFF
TGTGCCAGCAGGCGTGGGGCGGAGGGAGGGTCTGAAGCTTTCTTT